This T cell receptor beta chain was sequenced during a study of CD8 T cells in Susac syndrome (dated by TCRdb to 2018 to 2020). Regarding the study in general: Repertoire sequencing was used to test whether CD8+ T cell activation and differentiation in Susac syndrome was antigen driven. The study compared CD8+ T cell repertoire clonality among 12 healthy donors, roughly 14 Susac syndrome patients and fewer than 19 multiple sclerosis patients. Results the study describes overall, beyond this receptor: The number of individuals in the TCR sequencing and HLA analysis was acknowledged as relatively small.

RNA was extracted using the RNeasy kit, and about 0.45 to 1 microgram was reverse transcribed with random hexamers. The immunoSEQ multiplex PCR assay, which covers 54 Vbeta and 13 Jbeta segments, was used to amplify TCR beta CDR3 regions. To correct PCR amplification bias, a synthetic template baseline was used for both primer optimization and computational correction. In the original analysis: Reads were assigned to V, D and J genes according to IMGT and analyzed in immunoSEQ Analyzer, with only productive sequences retained. Clonality was calculated as one minus the Shannon entropy normalized by log2 of the number of productive unique sequences. For each patient and control, public and private clones were evaluated among the 100 most prevalent clones. Clones were defined as Susac-specific when absent from the healthy and MS cohorts, from approximately 1,100 published viral clones and from other ImmuneACCESS disease sequences. TCRdb took the public reads, trimmed them with fastp at Q25, ran MiXCR for clone calling and kept in-frame beta chains. Every distinct CDR3 protein forms one entry, paired with its most common genes and DNA. TCRdb, rather than the study authors, made the V and J calls. The sample contains about 400,000 distinct CDR3 sequences, approximately 85% of them found a single time. The ten top clones hold more than 0.09% of the sample.

Germline trimming: 2 bases from V, 0 bases from J; junction bases outside gene matches: 2. The germline V gene sets CDR1 to SGHAT and CDR2 to FQNNGV. From the cysteine up to the phenylalanine, the CDR3 has a length of 15 residues. Only the CDR3 part of the read is kept: 45 bases, read in frame from the first base. Peripheral blood CD8+ and CD4+ T cells from healthy donors, Susac syndrome patients and multiple sclerosis patients were profiled using high-throughput TCR beta sequencing. The multiple sclerosis controls were treatment-naive patients who had stable or active relapsing-remitting disease and met the revised McDonald criteria. CD8+ TEMRA cells were enriched by FACS, while bulk CD8+ and CD4+ T cells were purified by magnetic negative isolation. Blood was drawn into EDTA tubes, processed within 24 hours, and PBMCs were isolated by density gradient centrifugation. PBMCs destined for TCR sequencing were cryopreserved in liquid nitrogen and later thawed in a 37 °C water bath. A purity of at least 90% was achieved for sorted or isolated CD4+, CD8+ and CD8+ TEMRA cells.

Concerning this clonotype: This receptor's antigen is unknown. Per-base qualities were not stored, and no clone one base away is much larger.

The TCR originated in a human donor with multiple sclerosis. Source material: CD8+ T cells from PBMCs. The chain employs TRBV11-2 and TRBJ1-1, with 8 bases in between that match TRBD1. The CDR3 amino acid sequence is: CASSLPGGLNTEAFF. The sequenced DNA: TGTGCCAGCAGCTTACCAGGGGGCCTGAACACTGAAGCTTTCTTT.